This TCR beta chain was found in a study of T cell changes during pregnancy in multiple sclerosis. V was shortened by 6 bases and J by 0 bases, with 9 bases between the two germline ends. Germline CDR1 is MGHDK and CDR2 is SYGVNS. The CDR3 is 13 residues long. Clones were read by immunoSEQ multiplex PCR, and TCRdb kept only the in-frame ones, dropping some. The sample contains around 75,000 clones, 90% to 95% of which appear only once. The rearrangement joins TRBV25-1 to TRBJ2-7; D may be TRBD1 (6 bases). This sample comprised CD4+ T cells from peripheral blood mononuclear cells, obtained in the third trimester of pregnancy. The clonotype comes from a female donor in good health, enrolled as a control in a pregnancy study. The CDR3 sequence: CASSDRNSYEQYF. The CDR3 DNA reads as TGTGCCAGCAGCGACAGGAACTCCTACGAGCAGTACTTC.